This T cell receptor beta chain came from a study of high-grade serous ovarian cancer treatment subgroups. Notes on this clone: Antigen: not known.

Study results and limitations: TCR clonal relatedness correlated positively with neoantigen level. Without spatial data, bulk sequencing limits insight into HGSC tumor diversity.

Tumor tissue was taken before any definitive surgery or chemotherapy was given. CDR3 length equals 16 residues. Data came from immunoSEQ multiplex PCR; TCRdb stores just in-frame clones and leaves some out. The sample lists around 1,000 clones, 65% to 80% occurring once. The origin of this receptor is a human donor with high-grade serous ovarian cancer. The sample taken for sequencing was tumor tissue. The V and J genes are TRBV21-1 and TRBJ2-5; TRBD2, as called in the table, went unchecked against the DNA. Matching the DNA end better, TRBJ2-7 makes the J call doubtful. TRBV21-1 is tagged as a pseudogene. Here the CDR3 reads CASSKEGLAGSHEQYF. In nucleotides, the CDR3 is TGTGCCAGCAGCAAAGAGGGACTAGCGGGATCCCACGAGCAGTACTTC.